A selection of T cell receptor beta chains follows, all from one sample in a study of T cell responses to AZD1222 COVID-19 vaccine. The repertoire was sequenced with immunoSEQ multiplex PCR; TCRdb's copy has only in-frame clones and lacks some. The sample records approximately 150,000 clones, roughly 91% being singletons. The material sequenced was peripheral blood, taken on day 0 of AZD1222 vaccination. All receptors come from an adult in good health. CDR3s include the opening cysteine and the closing phenylalanine or tryptophan. A D gene is named only where the DNA matches it firmly. The size of a clone is reported for some rows only, either as once, few or many, or as a class for expanded clones.

clone_size | j_call | d_call | v_call | cdr3_aa | cdr3_nt
. | TRBJ1-1 | TRBD1 | TRBV25-1 | CASGSRQGEAFF | TGTGCCAGCGGATCGCGACAGGGTGAAGCTTTCTTT
. | TRBJ1-1 | . | TRBV11-2 | CASSRTVNTEAFF | TGTGCCAGCAGCAGGACGGTGAACACTGAAGCTTTCTTT
. | TRBJ2-1 | . | TRBV2 | CASSESRSEVFF | TGTGCCAGCAGTGAATCTAGGAGCGAGGTGTTCTTC
. | TRBJ2-1 | TRBD2 | TRBV6-4 | CASSDSASGGLEFF | TGTGCCAGCAGTGACTCGGCTAGCGGGGGCCTCGAGTTCTTC
. | TRBJ2-1 | TRBD2 | TRBV7-6 | CASSWAREAPRGDEQFF | TGTGCCAGCAGCTGGGCCCGGGAGGCCCCCCGCGGAGATGAGCAGTTCTTC
. | TRBJ2-1 | . | TRBV10-3 | CAIRKGRDYNEQFF | TGTGCCATCAGGAAGGGACGGGACTACAATGAGCAGTTCTTC
. | TRBJ1-1 | . | TRBV4-3 | CASSQTDPTNTEAFF | TGCGCCAGCAGCCAAACGGACCCGACGAACACTGAAGCTTTCTTT
. | TRBJ2-1 | TRBD1 | TRBV19 | CASSSGQGHNEQFF | TGTGCCAGTAGTTCGGGACAGGGGCACAATGAGCAGTTCTTC
. | TRBJ1-5 | . | TRBV19 | CASSPEAQPQHF | TGTGCCAGTAGCCCCGAGGCTCAGCCCCAGCATTTT
. | TRBJ1-1 | TRBD1 | TRBV5-6 | CASSFGQGNTEAFF | TGTGCCAGCAGCTTCGGACAGGGGAACACTGAAGCTTTCTTT
. | TRBJ1-1 | . | TRBV7-6 | CASSATGKAFF | TGTGCCAGCAGCGCGACGGGGAAAGCTTTCTTT
. | TRBJ2-7 | . | TRBV29-1 | CSVAPSGYEQYF | TGCAGCGTTGCCCCCAGCGGCTACGAGCAGTACTTC
. | TRBJ2-3 | . | TRBV7-9 | CASSLAPEGHTQYF | TGTGCCAGCAGCTTAGCTCCCGAAGGCCATACGCAGTATTTT
. | TRBJ2-2 | . | TRBV27 | CASSLWGGADGELFF | TGTGCCAGCAGTTTATGGGGGGGCGCGGACGGGGAGCTGTTTTTT
once | TRBJ1-1 | . | TRBV7-9 | CASSLPRLNTEAFF | TGTGCCAGCAGCTTACCCCGGTTGAACACTGAAGCTTTCTTT
. | TRBJ1-3 | TRBD1 | TRBV6-5 | CASSWDSSGNTIYF | TGTGCCAGCAGCTGGGACAGCTCTGGAAACACCATATATTTT
. | TRBJ2-7 | . | TRBV19 | CASSLAHSRYEQYF | TGTGCCAGTAGTTTAGCCCATTCCCGATACGAGCAGTACTTC
. | TRBJ1-5 | . | TRBV19 | CASRTTGFGAQPQHF | TGTGCCAGTAGGACTACAGGGTTCGGGGCTCAGCCCCAGCATTTT
. | TRBJ2-1 | TRBD2 | TRBV6-2/TRBV6-3 | CASSGTGTSGPLPYNEQFF | TGTGCCAGCAGTGGGACGGGGACTAGCGGGCCGCTTCCCTACAATGAGCAGTTCTTC
. | TRBJ2-7 | TRBD2 | TRBV2 | CASGVAGVYEQYF | TGTGCCAGCGGAGTAGCGGGGGTCTACGAGCAGTACTTC
. | TRBJ2-2 | . | TRBV12-3/TRBV12-4 | CASSLGRAGELFF | TGTGCCAGCAGTTTGGGCCGGGCCGGGGAGCTGTTTTTT
. | TRBJ2-5 | . | TRBV19 | CASSGRDGEETQYF | TGTGCCAGTAGTGGCCGGGACGGCGAAGAGACCCAGTACTTC
once | TRBJ2-5 | . | TRBV20-1 | CSASPGTGRETQYF | TGCAGTGCTAGTCCCGGGACTGGGCGGGAGACCCAGTACTTC
. | TRBJ2-7 | . | TRBV7-9 | CASSITGITSYEQYF | TGTGCCAGCAGCATTACCGGGATTACCTCCTACGAGCAGTACTTC
. | TRBJ1-2 | TRBD1 | TRBV19 | CASREVGRGPYGYTF | TGTGCCAGTAGAGAGGTCGGCAGGGGGCCATATGGCTACACCTTC
. | TRBJ1-5 | . | TRBV5-5 | CASSGDRPVVQPQHF | TGTGCCAGCAGCGGTGACAGGCCCGTCGTTCAGCCCCAGCATTTT
. | TRBJ1-5 | . | TRBV27 | CASSLTAINQPQHF | TGTGCCAGCAGTTTGACAGCGATCAATCAGCCCCAGCATTTT
. | TRBJ1-1 | TRBD1 | TRBV9 | CASSVGDRLRGNTEAFF | TGTGCCAGCAGCGTAGGGGACAGGCTTCGCGGTAACACTGAAGCTTTCTTT
. | TRBJ1-4 | . | TRBV9 | CASSVERGTNEKLFF | TGTGCCAGCAGCGTAGAAAGGGGTACTAATGAAAAACTGTTTTTT
once | TRBJ2-5 | . | TRBV7-9 | CASSLGPTRGETQYF | TGTGCCAGCAGCTTAGGCCCGACTAGGGGTGAGACCCAGTACTTC
. | TRBJ1-4 | . | TRBV2 | CASSEALIGGKLFF | TGTGCCAGCAGTGAAGCGCTTATTGGGGGGAAACTGTTTTTT
. | TRBJ2-1 | . | TRBV12-3/TRBV12-4 | CASSLGGADEQFF | TGTGCCAGCAGTTTAGGGGGGGCCGATGAGCAGTTCTTC
once | TRBJ2-7 | TRBD1 | TRBV4-1 | CASSQDDRGSLYEQYF | TGCGCCAGCAGCCAAGACGACAGGGGGTCGTTATACGAGCAGTACTTC
. | TRBJ2-3 | . | TRBV15 | CATSRGWTLGGTDTQYF | TGTGCCACCAGCAGGGGGTGGACTCTCGGGGGCACAGATACGCAGTATTTT
. | TRBJ1-2 | . | TRBV7-9 | CASSPSGWGASSGYTF | TGTGCCAGCAGCCCCTCTGGGTGGGGGGCTTCTTCTGGCTACACCTTC